Below, 24 T cell receptor beta chains from the same sample are listed, as sequenced in a study of blood T cell repertoires in COVID-19. The data were produced by immunoSEQ multiplex PCR, yet TCRdb's version contains in-frame clones alone and is incomplete. The sample lists approximately 150,000 clones, 86% occurring once. Material: peripheral blood. These receptors all stem from a woman between 70 and 85 years old with acute or convalescent COVID-19.

The chain is built from TRBV10-1 and TRBJ1-5; 7 positions agree with TRBD1. V lost 0 bases to trimming and J lost 6 bases; unmatched junction nucleotides: 11. Germline lookup yields CDR1 WNHNN and CDR2 SYGVQD (reference sequence). CDR3 size: 17 residues. This CDR3 is CASSESDDREFRQPQHF. CDR3 sequence (DNA): TGCGCCAGCAGTGAGTCTGACGACAGGGAATTTCGTCAGCCCCAGCATTTT.

This clone was seen a few times. This chain links TRBV19 with TRBJ2-7; TRBD1 matches 7 bases. Germline assignment: CDR1 LNHDA and CDR2 SQIVND (reference sequence). Trimming at V came to 4 bases and at J to 0 bases, leaving 3 bases not matched to a gene. The CDR3 spans 14 residues. The CDR3 region has the DNA TGTGCCAGTAGTACGGACAGGAGCTCCTACGAGCAGTACTTC. Translation gives CASSTDRSSYEQYF.

This chain joins TRBV7-9 and TRBJ1-2; 10 positions agree with TRBD1. CDR1 and CDR2 (germline): SEHNR, FQNEAQ (reference sequence). This CDR3 contains 17 residues. V shed 5 bases, J shed 5 bases, and the junction held 14 bases outside the gene matches. The CDR3 nucleotides read TGTGCCAGCAGCCCCACCGGGACAGGGGAGTTTCGTTATGGCTACACCTTC. Its translation is CASSPTGTGEFRYGYTF. The full variable domain, rest sourced from reference TRBV7-9 and TRBJ1-2, is DTGVSQNPRHKITKRGQNVTFRCDPISEHNRLYWYRQTLGQGPEFLTYFQNEAQLEKSRLLSDRFSAERPKGSFSTLEIQRTEQGDSAMYLCASSPTGTGEFRYGYTFGSGTRLTVV.

The J gene is TRBJ2-7, the V gene TRBV10-3, with 11 bases matching TRBD2. The ends lost 7 bases at V and 2 bases at J; junction bases unmatched: 7. The CDR3 spans 15 residues. Germline V gene sequence: CDR1 ENHRY, CDR2 SYGVKD. This CDR3 reads CAITEGLADAYEQYF. DNA of the CDR3: TGTGCCATCACCGAGGGACTAGCGGACGCCTACGAGCAGTACTTC.

This clone has a handful of counts. The V and J genes are TRBV5-1 and TRBJ1-4, with 9 bases matching TRBD1. Germline V gives CDR1 SGHRS, CDR2 YFSETQ. The CDR3 is 16 amino acids. J gave up 8 bases and V 4 bases, and 12 bases lay outside the gene matches. This chain's CDR3 is CASSLGEGTGIEKLFF. DNA for the CDR3: TGCGCCAGCAGCCTGGGAGAGGGGACAGGGATAGAAAAACTGTTTTTT.

CDR3 sequence: CASSLRAERGDTQYF. Here the CDR3 DNA reads TGTGCCAGCAGTTTGCGAGCGGAGCGAGGGGATACGCAGTATTTT. The chain has TRBV27 and TRBJ2-3, with D maybe TRBD2 (5 bases). Trimming removed 3 bases at V and 6 bases at J, with 16 bases between. Germline CDR1 reads MNHEY; CDR2 reads SMNVEV (reference sequence). CDR3 length: 15 residues.

This chain links TRBV5-4 with TRBJ2-1; 11 bases agree with TRBD2. CDR1 and CDR2 (germline): SGHNT, YYREEE (reference sequence). This CDR3 spans 18 amino acids. Trimming took 3 bases from V and 0 from J; bases not matched to a gene: 8. The CDR3 sequence: CASSSGLAASSSYNEQFF. As DNA, the CDR3 is TGTGCCAGCAGCTCGGGACTAGCGGCCTCAAGCTCCTACAATGAGCAGTTCTTC.

The chain couples TRBV10-3 to TRBJ1-1, with TRBD1 identical over 8 bases. V shed 6 bases and J 4 bases; nucleotides not matched to a gene: 7. In germline, CDR1 is ENHRY, CDR2 SYGVKD. CDR3 size: 14 residues. CDR3 sequence: CAIRGTGGGTEAFF. The CDR3 DNA sequence: TGTGCCATCAGGGGAACAGGGGGAGGCACTGAAGCTTTCTTT.

This chain joins TRBV27 and TRBJ2-6, with TRBD1 as a possible D gene (6 bases). The length of the CDR3 is 14 residues. From germline, CDR1 is MNHEY and CDR2 SMNVEV (reference sequence). The V gene lost 7 bases and the J gene lost 2 bases, with 9 bases spanning the gap. The CDR3, as DNA: TGTGCCAGCAAGGCAGGGGCTGGGGCCAACGTCCTGACTTTC. Translated, it gives CASKAGAGANVLTF.

This chain joins TRBV6-5 and TRBJ2-7; 9 bases fit TRBD2. This CDR3 has 15 amino acids. Germline V CDR1 and CDR2: MNHEY, SVGAGI. Trimming took 8 bases from V and 2 from J; bases not matched to a gene: 10. The CDR3 region has the DNA TGTGCCAGCCAACGGGCGGGAGGGAGAACCTACGAGCAGTACTTC. Encoded protein: CASQRAGGRTYEQYF.

This rearrangement joins TRBV18 to TRBJ2-5; the D gene is possibly TRBD1 (6 bases). The CDR3 is 14 amino acids. The germline V and J ends were trimmed by 3 bases and 2 bases, with 10 bases remaining between them. The germline V gene has CDR1 KGHSH and CDR2 LQKENI. Here the CDR3 DNA reads TGTGCCAGCTCACCCAAGACAGGTCAAGAGACCCAGTACTTC. Translated: CASSPKTGQETQYF.

This chain links TRBV27 with TRBJ1-4; the D is unclear. CDR1 and CDR2 (germline): MNHEY, SMNVEV (reference sequence). V was trimmed by 6 bases and J by 3 bases, leaving 14 bases between them. The CDR3 covers 15 residues. The CDR3: CASRMNSLPNEKLFF. As DNA, the CDR3 is TGTGCCAGCAGGATGAACAGCCTTCCTAATGAAAAACTGTTTTTT.

V usage is TRBV6-5 and J usage is TRBJ1-5; 9 bases align to TRBD1. Germline CDR1 reads MNHEY; CDR2 reads SVGAGI. The V and J ends lost 5 bases and 5 bases, in that order; junction bases with no gene match: 1. The CDR3 runs to 13 residues. CDR3 coding DNA: TGTGCCAGCAGTCGACAGGGGGATCAGCCCCAGCATTTT. Protein product: CASSRQGDQPQHF.

The V call is TRBV6-2 or TRBV6-3, the J call TRBJ1-6, with 7 bases matching TRBD1. The CDR3 covers 14 residues. V lost 2 bases and J lost 7; bases outside the gene matches: 2. Per germline, CDR1 MNHEY and CDR2 SVGEGT. For the CDR3, the DNA is TGTGCCAGCAGTTACACAGGGGTCAATTCACCCCTCCACTTT. Its protein product is CASSYTGVNSPLHF.

The DNA of the CDR3 is TGCGCCAGCAGCTCGCAACCTCCCGGGACTAACAATGAGCAGTTCTTC. Its translation is CASSSQPPGTNNEQFF. V is TRBV5-1 and J is TRBJ2-1, with TRBD2 identical over 7 bases. CDR1 and CDR2 from the germline V gene are SGHRS and YFSETQ. The CDR3 consists of 16 residues. J lost 5 bases, V lost 3 bases, and 11 bases had no gene match.

This sequence joins TRBV6-5 and TRBJ2-7, with TRBD1 as a possible D gene (6 bases). Per the germline V gene, CDR1 is MNHEY and CDR2 is SVGAGI. Trimming removed 6 bases at V and 4 bases at J, with 16 bases between. The length of the CDR3 is 14 residues. The CDR3 reads CASSLQGPRYEQYF. The DNA for the CDR3 is TGTGCCAGCAGCCTACAGGGCCCTCGGTACGAGCAGTACTTC.

The rearrangement joins TRBV18 to TRBJ2-7, with D maybe TRBD2 (5 bases). Germline assignment: CDR1 KGHSH and CDR2 LQKENI. Trimming removed 2 bases from V and 5 bases from J, with 22 bases in between. This CDR3 region has 17 residues. CDR3 DNA: TGTGCCAGCTCACCAGCCCGGGGTCCAAGGACCCTCCACGAGCAGTACTTC. This encodes CASSPARGPRTLHEQYF. The entire variable domain, with the rest obtained from reference TRBV18 and TRBJ2-7, is as follows: NAGVMQNPRHLVRRRGQEARLRCSPMKGHSHVYWYRQLPEEGLKFMVYLQKENIIDESGMPKERFSAEFPKEGPSILRIQQVVRGDSAAYFCASSPARGPRTLHEQYFGPGTRLTVT.

The chain has TRBV7-2 and TRBJ2-1, with D tentatively TRBD2 (6 bases). Trimming took off 4 bases at V and 4 bases at J, with 11 bases between the two ends. Germline V gives CDR1 SGHTA, CDR2 FQGNSA. The CDR3 contains 14 residues. DNA for the CDR3: TGTGCCAGCAGCTCCTACGGGACTTACAATGAGCAGTTCTTC. It yields the protein CASSSYGTYNEQFF.

The chain uses TRBV19 and TRBJ2-3; possibly TRBD2 for D (6 bases). Deletions cut 4 bases from V and 0 bases from J, with 11 bases between. The CDR3 runs to 15 residues. Germline V gene lookup returns CDR1 LNHDA and CDR2 SQIVND (reference sequence). CDR3 bases: TGTGCCAGTAGTACCCGTAGCGGTAGCACAGATACGCAGTATTTT. Encoded protein: CASSTRSGSTDTQYF.

The chain couples TRBV6-2 or TRBV6-3 to TRBJ2-2; D call uncertain. The CDR3 length is 13 residues. Germline-derived CDR1 and CDR2 are MNHEY and SVGEGT. The V and J ends lost 4 bases and 2 bases respectively, with 5 bases between them. The CDR3, as DNA: TGTGCCAGCAGTTCCTTTAACACCGGGGAGCTGTTTTTT. It specifies CASSSFNTGELFF.

V and J are TRBV6-5 and TRBJ1-6; D is perhaps TRBD1 (6 bases). The germline V gene has CDR1 MNHEY and CDR2 SVGAGI. This CDR3 has 15 residues. With 7 bases removed from V and 5 bases from J, the gap between germline ends came to 15 bases. DNA of the CDR3: TGTGCCAGCACCGCAGGGGTCCGGGATAATTCACCCCTCCACTTT. It codes for CASTAGVRDNSPLHF.

The V call is TRBV2, the J call TRBJ1-2; 10 nucleotides line up with TRBD1. The J segment lost 6 bases and the V segment lost 6 bases, leaving 7 bases of the junction unmatched. CDR1 is SNHLY, CDR2 FYNNEI, per germline. This CDR3 has 14 residues. The CDR3 region is CASSRDRGPDGYTF. CDR3 bases: TGTGCCAGCAGCCGGGACAGGGGTCCTGATGGCTACACCTTC.

The chain carries TRBV27 and TRBJ2-7; 9 bases line up with TRBD2. J lost 2 bases, V lost 5 bases, and 7 bases had no gene match. The length of the CDR3 is 15 residues. The germline CDR1 and CDR2 sequences are MNHEY and SMNVEV (reference sequence). The CDR3, as DNA: TGTGCCAGCAGTCAACGGCGGGGGGGCGCCTACGAGCAGTACTTC. Its protein product is CASSQRRGGAYEQYF.

In this sample, this clone turned up once. The chain has TRBV30 and TRBJ1-5; 7 bases match TRBD1. The CDR3 runs to 15 residues. Germline assignment: CDR1 GTSNPN and CDR2 SVGIG (reference sequence). The trim removed 0 bases at V and 9 bases at J, leaving 11 bases unmatched. CDR3 region: CAWSVTGTVNLPQHF. CDR3 in DNA: TGTGCCTGGAGTGTAACCGGGACAGTCAACCTGCCCCAGCATTTT.